The 12 T cell receptor beta chains presented below share a single source sample, sequenced in a study of beta chain features in type 1 diabetes. Expressed TCRB transcripts got sequenced, as all isolated RNA was reverse transcribed. Using immunoSEQ multiplex PCR, the repertoire was profiled, and TCRdb retains in-frame clones only, with some absent. The repertoire holds 200,000 to 250,000 clones, with 55% to 70% as singletons. Sequencing was done on a sample of naive CD4+ T cells from blood. These receptors were taken from a man between 25 and 39 years old in good health.

In this sample, this clone turned up a few times. The chain employs TRBV19 and TRBJ2-5; tentatively, D is TRBD2 (5 bases). CDR1 and CDR2 (germline): LNHDA, SQIVND (reference sequence). This CDR3 contains 13 residues. Trimming stripped 9 bases from V and 4 bases from J, with 15 bases between. The CDR3 loop is CASQREPSETQYF. In nucleotides, the CDR3 is TGTGCCAGCCAAAGGGAGCCGTCAGAGACCCAGTACTTC.

This chain links TRBV5-1 with TRBJ2-5, with D possibly matching TRBD2 (5 bases). The CDR3 extends over 13 amino acids. Deletions cut 5 bases from V and 5 bases from J, with 13 bases between. The germline V gene encodes CDR1 SGHRS and CDR2 YFSETQ. The CDR3 coding sequence is TGCGCCAGCAGGCCGGGGTATGTGGAGACCCAGTACTTC. It yields the protein CASRPGYVETQYF.

Only a few counts were recorded for this clone. The CDR3 DNA reads TGCAGCGTTGAGGTTCTGGGCGGTATCGGCGGGGAGCTGTTTTTT. Amino acid sequence: CSVEVLGGIGGELFF. The chain carries TRBV29-1 and TRBJ2-2; D remains ambiguous. This CDR3 is 15 amino acids long. Per germline, CDR1 SQVTM and CDR2 ANQGSEA. V dropped 3 bases and J dropped 7 bases, with 18 bases sitting between them.

CDR3 in DNA: TGTGCCAGCAGCTTAGCCGGGGACAGGGGAAACGAGCAGTACTTC. Its translation: CASSLAGDRGNEQYF. The chain recombines TRBV7-2 with TRBJ2-7; 10 nucleotides align to TRBD1. V lost 0 bases and J lost 5; bases outside the gene matches: 4. CDR1 and CDR2 (germline): SGHTA, FQGNSA. The CDR3 has 15 amino acids.

This chain joins TRBV28 and TRBJ2-5; 9 nucleotides agree with TRBD2. Trimming removed 3 bases from V and 2 bases from J; junction bases left unmatched: 1. The CDR3 runs 14 residues. Germline CDR1 and CDR2: MDHEN and SYDVKM. CDR3 amino acids: CASSFSGRQETQYF. The DNA of the CDR3 is TGTGCCAGCAGTTTTAGCGGGAGACAAGAGACCCAGTACTTC.

V gene TRBV19 combines with J gene TRBJ2-7; 8 nucleotides line up with TRBD1. Germline lookup yields CDR1 LNHDA and CDR2 SQIVND (reference sequence). J gave up 4 bases and V 6 bases, and 5 bases lay outside the gene matches. The CDR3 runs to 13 residues. CDR3 loop: CASSTRQGYEQYF. The CDR3 coding sequence is TGTGCCAGTAGCACCAGACAGGGGTACGAGCAGTACTTC.

This clone was seen a handful of times. The chain recombines TRBV30 with TRBJ2-1; 10 nucleotides line up with TRBD1. The germline V gene encodes CDR1 GTSNPN and CDR2 SVGIG (reference sequence). The CDR3 extends over 13 amino acids. J gave up 3 bases and V 5 bases, and 1 base lay outside the gene matches. CDR3 in DNA: TGTGCCTGGGGGGACAGGGGCTACAATGAGCAGTTCTTC. Translated: CAWGDRGYNEQFF.

The chain joins TRBV9 to TRBJ2-4, with D perhaps TRBD1 or TRBD2 (5 bases each). CDR1 is SGDLS, CDR2 YYNGEE, per germline. Trimming removed 1 base at V and 3 bases at J, with 14 bases between. The CDR3 runs 16 residues. The CDR3 sequence is CASSVYTGTDKNIQYF. The CDR3 bases are TGTGCCAGCAGCGTATATACCGGGACCGACAAAAACATTCAGTACTTC.

V and J are TRBV29-1 and TRBJ2-5; 7 bases agree with TRBD1. Losses at the gene ends were 4 bases for V and 3 bases for J; bases not matched to a gene: 5. The CDR3 is 13 residues long. The V gene's germline CDR1 is SQVTM and CDR2 ANQGSEA. CDR3 loop: CSVVRQGEETQYF. The CDR3 nucleotides read TGCAGCGTTGTCCGACAGGGTGAAGAGACCCAGTACTTC.

This clone was detected only a few times. This rearrangement joins TRBV7-8 to TRBJ2-3; no firm D call. This CDR3 spans 11 amino acids. CDR1 SGHVS and CDR2 FQNEAQ come from the germline V gene. V lost 5 bases and J lost 3, with 3 bases in between. In nucleotides, the CDR3 is TGTGCCAGCAGCCCTACAGATACGCAGTATTTT. Translated: CASSPTDTQYF.

The rearrangement joins TRBV29-1 to TRBJ2-5; no clear D. CDR3 length equals 13 residues. Germline lookup yields CDR1 SQVTM and CDR2 ANQGSEA. V lost 5 bases and J lost 2, with 12 bases in between. DNA for the CDR3: TGCAGCGTTAGGAACATCCTACAAGAGACCCAGTACTTC. Residues: CSVRNILQETQYF. The full variable domain, its missing parts supplied by reference TRBV29-1 and TRBJ2-5, is SAVISQKPSRDICQRGTSLTIQCQVDSQVTMMFWYRQQPGQSLTLIATANQGSEATYESGFVIDKFPISRPNLTFSTLTVSNMSPEDSSIYLCSVRNILQETQYFGPGTRLLVL.

The chain recombines TRBV18 with TRBJ2-5; D is uncertain. Germline loops: CDR1 KGHSH, CDR2 LQKENI. Trimming removed 3 bases at V and 5 bases at J, with 13 bases between. This CDR3 comprises 14 residues. The CDR3 sequence is CASSPWTMKETQYF. CDR3 DNA sequence: TGTGCCAGCTCACCGTGGACCATGAAGGAGACCCAGTACTTC.